This TCR beta chain was sequenced in a study of CD8+ T cells in alopecia areata. Study-wide points: For lesional scalp, especially alopecia totalis/universalis, clonality was higher than in normal scalp. Compared with mice, patients displayed less clear TCR sharing, possibly for HLA-related reasons.

This clone was seen a handful of times. As yet, its antigen is unknown. Those with alopecia areata gave lesional scalp punch biopsies and peripheral blood. RNA extraction and reverse transcription yielded cDNA as sequencing template. TCRdb keeps only in-frame clones here, not all; method: immunoSEQ multiplex PCR. Here the sample spans about 170,000 clones, around 71% being singletons. The TCR sequence derives from a human donor with alopecia areata. The input for sequencing was CD8+ T cells sorted from blood, taken at week 0.

The CDR3 loop is CASMATGTGYTF. CDR3 DNA sequence: TGTGCCAGTATGGCTACGGGGACCGGCTACACCTTC. The chain employs TRBV19 and TRBJ1-2; D perhaps matches TRBD1 (5 bases). From germline, CDR1 is LNHDA and CDR2 SQIVND (reference sequence). V was pared by 7 bases and J by 8 bases, with 14 bases between. CDR3 length equals 12 residues.